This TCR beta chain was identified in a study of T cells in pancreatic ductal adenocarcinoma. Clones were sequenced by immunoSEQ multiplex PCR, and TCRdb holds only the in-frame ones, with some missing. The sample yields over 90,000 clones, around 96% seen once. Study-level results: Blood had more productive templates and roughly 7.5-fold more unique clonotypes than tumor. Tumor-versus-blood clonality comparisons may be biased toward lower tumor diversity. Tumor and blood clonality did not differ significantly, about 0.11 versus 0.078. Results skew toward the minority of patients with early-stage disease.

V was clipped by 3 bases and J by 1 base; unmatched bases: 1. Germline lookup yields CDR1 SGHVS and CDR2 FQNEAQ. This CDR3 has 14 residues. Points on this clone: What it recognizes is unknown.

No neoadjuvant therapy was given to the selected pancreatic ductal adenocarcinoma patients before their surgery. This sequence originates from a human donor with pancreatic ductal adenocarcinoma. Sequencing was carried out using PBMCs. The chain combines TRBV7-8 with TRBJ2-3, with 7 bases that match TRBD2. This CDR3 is CASSFGLGTDTQYF. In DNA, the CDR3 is TGTGCCAGCAGCTTTGGACTAGGCACAGATACGCAGTATTTT.